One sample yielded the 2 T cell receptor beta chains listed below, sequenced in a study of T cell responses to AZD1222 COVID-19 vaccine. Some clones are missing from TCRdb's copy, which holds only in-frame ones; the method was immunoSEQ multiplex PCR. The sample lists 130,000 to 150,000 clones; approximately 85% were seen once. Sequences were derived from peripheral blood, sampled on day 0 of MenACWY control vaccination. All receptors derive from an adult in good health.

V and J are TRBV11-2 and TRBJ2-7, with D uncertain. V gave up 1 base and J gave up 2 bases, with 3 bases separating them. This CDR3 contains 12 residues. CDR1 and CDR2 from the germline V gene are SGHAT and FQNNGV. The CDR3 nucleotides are TGTGCCAGCAGCTTAGGGGCCTACGAGCAGTACTTC. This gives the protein CASSLGAYEQYF.

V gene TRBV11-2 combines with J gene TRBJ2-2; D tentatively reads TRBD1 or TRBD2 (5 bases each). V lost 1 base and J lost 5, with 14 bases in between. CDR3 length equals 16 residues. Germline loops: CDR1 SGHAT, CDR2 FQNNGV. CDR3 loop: CASSLGPGRRTGELFF. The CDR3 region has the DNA TGTGCCAGCAGCTTAGGGCCGGGGCGAAGGACCGGGGAGCTGTTTTTT.